This TCR beta chain was sequenced for a study of blood T cell repertoires in COVID-19. Background on the study: Nucleic acid was either cDNA or gDNA, and it came from T cells, B-cell-depleted T cells, or PBMCs.

In the authors' methods: The assay estimated nucleated cells by amplifying reference gene primers. The protocol was immunoSEQ multiplex PCR, while the TCRdb copy is restricted to in-frame clones and leaves out a portion. For V, J and clone size, that table is used; D and trimming come from the DNA. The sample holds about 240,000 clones; about 90% are singletons and the top ten take more than 6%. V gave up 2 bases and J gave up 8 bases; unmatched junction bases: 8. Per germline, CDR1 GTSNPN and CDR2 SVGIG (reference sequence). The CDR3 is made up of 15 amino acids. The clonotype comes from a man between 60 and 70 years old who had recovered from COVID-19. The sequenced material came from peripheral blood. This rearrangement joins TRBV30 to TRBJ1-4; TRBD1 matches 10 bases. CDR3 sequence reads: CAWSRRDRGPEKLFF. The CDR3 coding sequence is TGTGCCTGGAGTCGTCGGGACAGGGGACCCGAAAAACTGTTTTTT.